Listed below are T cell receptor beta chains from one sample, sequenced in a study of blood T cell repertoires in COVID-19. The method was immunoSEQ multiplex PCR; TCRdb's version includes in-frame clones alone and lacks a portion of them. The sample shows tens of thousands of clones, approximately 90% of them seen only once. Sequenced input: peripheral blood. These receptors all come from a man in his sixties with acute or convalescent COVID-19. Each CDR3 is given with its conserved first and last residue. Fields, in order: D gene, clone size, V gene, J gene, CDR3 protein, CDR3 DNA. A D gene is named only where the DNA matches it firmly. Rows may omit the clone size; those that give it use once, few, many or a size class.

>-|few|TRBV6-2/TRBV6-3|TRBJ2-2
CASSFQGGTGELFF
TGTGCCAGCAGTTTTCAGGGGGGAACCGGGGAGCTGTTTTTT
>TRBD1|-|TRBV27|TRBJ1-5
CASSLHVPGQGGSYQPQHF
TGTGCCAGCAGTTTACACGTCCCGGGACAGGGCGGGTCATATCAGCCCCAGCATTTT
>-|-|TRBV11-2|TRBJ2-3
CASSPTRVSTDTQYF
TGTGCCAGCAGCCCGACCAGGGTCAGCACAGATACGCAGTATTTT
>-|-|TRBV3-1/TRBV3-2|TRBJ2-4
CASSQAGAKNIQYF
TGTGCCAGCAGCCAAGCGGGGGCCAAAAACATTCAGTACTTC
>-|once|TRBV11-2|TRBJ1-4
CASSSGLSEKLFF
TGTGCCAGCAGCTCGGGACTCTCGGAGAAACTGTTTTTT
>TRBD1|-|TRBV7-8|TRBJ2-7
CASSPITGQGTYEQYF
TGTGCCAGCAGCCCGATTACAGGACAGGGTACATACGAGCAGTACTTC
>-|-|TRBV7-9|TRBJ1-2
CASSTYSYGYTF
TGTGCCAGCAGCACTTACAGCTATGGCTACACCTTC
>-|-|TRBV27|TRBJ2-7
CASRTLAYEQYF
TGTGCCAGCAGGACTCTAGCCTACGAGCAGTACTTC
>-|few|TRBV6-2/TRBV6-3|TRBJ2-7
CASSYTRDTSYEQYF
TGTGCCAGCAGTTACACCCGGGACACGTCCTACGAGCAGTACTTC
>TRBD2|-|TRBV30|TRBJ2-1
CAWTSGGNEQFF
TGTGCCTGGACTAGCGGGGGCAATGAGCAGTTCTTC
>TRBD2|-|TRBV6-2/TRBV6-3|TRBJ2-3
CASSYQEAGERDTQYF
TGTGCCAGCAGTTATCAAGAGGCGGGGGAGAGGGATACGCAGTATTTT
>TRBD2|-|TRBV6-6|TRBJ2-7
CASIQSAGGVGEQYF
TGTGCCAGCATCCAGTCGGCGGGGGGTGTGGGTGAGCAGTACTTC
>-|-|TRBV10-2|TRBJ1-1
CASSESLGADTEAFF
TGCGCCAGCAGTGAATCCTTGGGGGCTGACACTGAAGCTTTCTTT
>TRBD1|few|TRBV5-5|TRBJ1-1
CASSLTTGGTEAFF
TGTGCCAGCAGCCTTACAACAGGGGGCACTGAAGCTTTCTTT
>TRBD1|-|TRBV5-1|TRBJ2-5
CASSLGTGFGETQYF
TGCGCCAGCAGCTTGGGGACAGGGTTCGGAGAGACCCAGTACTTC
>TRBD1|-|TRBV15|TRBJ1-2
CATSRDIGQGVKGYTF
TGTGCCACCAGCAGAGATATAGGACAGGGAGTAAAGGGCTACACCTTC
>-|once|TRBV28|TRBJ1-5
CASSLSYGQRYQPQHF
TGTGCCAGCAGTTTATCGTATGGACAGCGATATCAGCCCCAGCATTTT
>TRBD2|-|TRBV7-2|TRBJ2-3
CASSPGLATDTQYF
TGTGCCAGCAGCCCGGGACTAGCAACAGATACGCAGTATTTT
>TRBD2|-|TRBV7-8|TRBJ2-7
CASRRGGDYEQYF
TGTGCCAGCAGGCGGGGGGGGGACTACGAGCAGTACTTC
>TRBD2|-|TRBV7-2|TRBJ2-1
CASSLGLAEHNEQFF
TGTGCCAGCAGCTTAGGACTAGCGGAACACAATGAGCAGTTCTTC
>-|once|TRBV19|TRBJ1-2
CASSIEGAVLYGYTF
TGTGCCAGTAGTATAGAAGGGGCAGTCCTCTATGGCTACACCTTC
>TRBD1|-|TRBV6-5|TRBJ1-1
CASSGQAAAEAFF
TGTGCCAGCAGCGGACAGGCGGCGGCTGAAGCTTTCTTT
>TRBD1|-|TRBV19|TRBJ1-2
CASTMTGVRGYTF
TGTGCCAGCACGATGACAGGGGTCCGTGGCTACACCTTC
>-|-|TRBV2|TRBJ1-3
CASFRERSGNTIYF
TGTGCCAGCTTTCGGGAGCGCTCTGGAAACACCATATATTTT
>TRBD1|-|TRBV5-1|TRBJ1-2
CASSLGQGNYGYTF
TGCGCCAGCAGCTTGGGACAGGGCAACTATGGCTACACCTTC
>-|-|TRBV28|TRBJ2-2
CASSFGGRRELFF
TGTGCCAGCAGTTTTGGGGGCCGCCGGGAGCTGTTTTTT
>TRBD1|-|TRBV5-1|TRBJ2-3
CASSLRTGADTQYF
TGCGCCAGCAGCCTCAGGACAGGGGCAGATACGCAGTATTTT
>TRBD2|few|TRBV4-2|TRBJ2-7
CASSQDLGLAGGEQYF
TGTGCCAGCAGCCAAGATTTAGGACTAGCGGGGGGCGAGCAGTACTTC
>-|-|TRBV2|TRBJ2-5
CATMRGSGETQYF
TGTGCCACCATGAGGGGGTCTGGAGAGACCCAGTACTTC
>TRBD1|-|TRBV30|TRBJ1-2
CAWSVRVDRVPVDNYGYTF
TGTGCCTGGAGTGTCCGAGTGGACAGGGTTCCTGTAGATAACTATGGCTACACCTTC
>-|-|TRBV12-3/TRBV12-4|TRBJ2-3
CAITGPARDTQYF
TGTGCCATAACAGGGCCGGCAAGAGATACGCAGTATTTT
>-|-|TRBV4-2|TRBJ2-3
CASSQNLAGPGLGDGGTDTQYF
TGTGCCAGCAGCCAAAACTTGGCTGGCCCGGGACTTGGGGATGGCGGCACAGATACGCAGTATTTT
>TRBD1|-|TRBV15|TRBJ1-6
CATSSRDRGNSPLHF
TGTGCCACCAGCAGCAGGGACAGGGGAAATTCACCCCTCCACTTT
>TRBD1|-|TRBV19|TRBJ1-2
CASSPTGLGGYTF
TGTGCCAGTAGCCCGACAGGGTTGGGTGGCTACACCTTC
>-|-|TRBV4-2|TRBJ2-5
CASSQVGGEETQYF
TGTGCCAGCAGCCAAGTAGGGGGGGAAGAGACCCAGTACTTC
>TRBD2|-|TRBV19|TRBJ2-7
CASSRSGPSGYEQYF
TGTGCCAGTAGTCGGTCTGGGCCTAGCGGTTACGAGCAGTACTTC
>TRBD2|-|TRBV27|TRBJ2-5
CASSSHASGARETQYF
TGTGCCAGCAGCTCCCACGCCAGCGGGGCTAGGGAGACCCAGTACTTC
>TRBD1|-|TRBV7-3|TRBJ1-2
CASSYCPNRGADYGYTF
TGTGCCAGCAGCTACTGCCCGAACAGGGGCGCAGACTATGGCTACACCTTC
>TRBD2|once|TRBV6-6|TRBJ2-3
CATRGTSGDTQYF
TGTGCCACCCGGGGGACTAGCGGAGATACGCAGTATTTT
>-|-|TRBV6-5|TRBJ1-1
CASRLYSRGNTEAFF
TGTGCCAGCAGACTGTACTCCAGGGGGAACACTGAAGCTTTCTTT
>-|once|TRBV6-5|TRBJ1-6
CASSPGTLNSPLHF
TGTGCCAGCAGTCCGGGGACATTGAATTCACCCCTCCACTTT
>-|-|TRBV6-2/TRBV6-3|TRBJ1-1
CASSYSGGHEAFF
TGTGCCAGCAGTTACTCAGGGGGTCATGAAGCTTTCTTT
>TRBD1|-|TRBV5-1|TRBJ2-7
CASSWGQGYEQYF
TGCGCCAGCAGCTGGGGACAGGGTTACGAGCAGTACTTC
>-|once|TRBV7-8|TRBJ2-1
CASSPAWGGPSEQFF
TGTGCCAGCAGCCCCGCTTGGGGGGGGCCAAGTGAGCAGTTCTTC
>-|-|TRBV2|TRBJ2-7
CASSETSRENSYEQYF
TGTGCCAGCAGTGAAACCTCCAGGGAAAACTCCTACGAGCAGTACTTC
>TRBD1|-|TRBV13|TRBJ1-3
CASSLNRGGSGNTIYF
TGTGCCAGCAGCTTGAACAGGGGAGGTTCTGGAAACACCATATATTTT